The 21 T cell receptor beta chains below come from one sample, sequenced in a study of control samples from healthy donors and cancer patients (dated by TCRdb to about 2020). The library came from the immunoSEQ multiplex PCR assay. This is the immuneACCESS table as TCRdb keeps it, with only in-frame sequences that have V and J called. A part of the clones is gone; compared with another copy, unresolved V genes explain less than half, and the rest is unexplained. The sample table contains over 90,000 clones; only one count was recorded for 92% of them. The ten most abundant clones make up under 3% of the sample. Sequencing was carried out using blood. These receptors were taken from a woman between 18 and 29 years old in good health.

This clone appeared a few times. J is TRBJ2-7 and V is TRBV10-3; D tentatively reads TRBD1 or TRBD2 (5 bases each). Trimming stripped 6 bases from V and 3 bases from J, with 12 bases between. CDR1 and CDR2 from the germline V gene are ENHRY and SYGVKD. The CDR3 loop spans 13 amino acids. CDR3 in amino acids: CAIRGDLSYEQYF. The DNA of the CDR3 is TGTGCCATCAGGGGGGATTTGAGCTACGAGCAGTACTTC.

The chain employs TRBV25-1 and TRBJ1-6; tentatively, D is TRBD1 (5 bases). The CDR3 contains 14 residues. Deletions cut 11 bases from V and 10 bases from J, with 21 bases between. The germline gives CDR1 MGHDK, CDR2 SYGVNS. Here the CDR3 reads CAPPGGERWSPLHF. The CDR3 bases are TGTGCCCCACCCGGGGGGGAGAGATGGTCACCCCTCCACTTT.

CDR3 in DNA: TGTGCCACCCAGACAGGGTCAGGCAATCAGCCCCAGCATTTT. Encoded protein: CATQTGSGNQPQHF. The chain is built from TRBV6-5 and TRBJ1-5, with TRBD1 identical over 7 bases. There are 14 residues in the CDR3. The V segment lost 10 bases and the J segment 2 bases; nucleotides outside the gene matches: 8. In germline, CDR1 is MNHEY, CDR2 SVGAGI.

The V and J genes are TRBV18 and TRBJ1-1, with D hard to call. Between the trimmed V and J ends, which lost 5 bases and 1 base, there was a span of 14 bases. Germline CDR1 reads KGHSH; CDR2 reads LQKENI. The CDR3 has 15 amino acids. The DNA of the CDR3 is TGTGCCAGCTCATCAGGTACCGATTGGAACACTGAAGCTTTCTTT. Amino acid sequence: CASSSGTDWNTEAFF.

This clone was picked up one time. The chain employs TRBV21-1 and TRBJ1-5; the table's D call, TRBD1, has no DNA check behind it. TRBV21-1 constitutes a pseudogene. The CDR3 contains 13 residues. The CDR3 DNA follows: TGTGCCCGGGACAGGCCAAGTTATCAGCCCCAGCATTTT. Translated: CARDRPSYQPQHF.

This chain links TRBV7-2 with TRBJ2-1; D gene uncertain. CDR1 is SGHTA and CDR2 is FQGNSA in the germline V gene. The V and J ends lost 9 bases and 3 bases respectively, with 9 bases between them. The CDR3 runs 12 residues. CDR3 residues: CASFTGYNEQFF. The CDR3 DNA reads as TGTGCCAGTTTTACCGGCTACAATGAGCAGTTCTTC.

The CDR3, as DNA: TGTGCCAGCAGCCCAACAGTCTCCCCCTACAATGAGCAGTTCTTC. This sequence encodes CASSPTVSPYNEQFF. V usage is TRBV7-3 and J usage is TRBJ2-1; the D is unclear. Germline V gene lookup returns CDR1 SGHTA and CDR2 FQGTGA. The CDR3 totals 15 residues. V was trimmed by 5 bases and J by 2 bases, leaving 13 bases between them.

This chain joins TRBV19 and TRBJ1-5, with no clear D. Trimming cost V 5 bases and J 4 bases, with 6 bases left between them. This CDR3 has 12 residues. Per germline, CDR1 LNHDA and CDR2 SQIVND (reference sequence). CDR3 nucleotides: TGTGCCAGTAGTTCCGTTAATCAGCCCCAGCATTTT. Translation gives CASSSVNQPQHF.

V gene TRBV21-1 combines with J gene TRBJ1-1; no DNA check was done on the table's D call, TRBD1. TRBV21-1 is a recognized pseudogene. This CDR3 has 16 residues. CDR3 sequence: CASSNRRGSLETEAFF. The CDR3 DNA sequence: TGTGCCAGCAGCAACCGCAGGGGATCTCTGGAAACTGAAGCTTTCTTT.

V is TRBV28 and J is TRBJ2-3; D might be TRBD1 or TRBD2, each matching 5 bases. Per germline, CDR1 MDHEN and CDR2 SYDVKM. The CDR3 has 13 amino acids. The V gene lost 3 bases and the J gene lost 6 bases, with 10 bases spanning the gap. CDR3 protein: CASSFGGVDTQYF. The CDR3 nucleotides are TGTGCCAGCAGTTTTGGGGGTGTGGATACGCAGTATTTT.

The chain combines TRBV28 with TRBJ1-2; D gene ambiguous. Germline V lookup: CDR1 MDHEN, CDR2 SYDVKM. The CDR3 runs 15 residues. V shed 2 bases and J shed 4 bases, with 14 bases lying between them. The CDR3 loop is CASSLMPEHTYGYTF. CDR3 nucleotide sequence: TGTGCCAGCAGTTTAATGCCAGAACATACCTATGGCTACACCTTC.

The rearrangement uses TRBV9 and TRBJ2-3; D is uncertain. The CDR3 runs 15 residues. Germline V gene lookup returns CDR1 SGDLS and CDR2 YYNGEE. Trimming cost V 1 base and J 4 bases, with 13 bases left between them. The CDR3 bases are TGTGCCAGCAGCGTACAGGACCGTCCCCCAGATACGCAGTATTTT. This translates into CASSVQDRPPDTQYF.

The rearrangement uses TRBV4-1 and TRBJ1-2; D remains ambiguous. Germline CDR1 reads MGHRA; CDR2 reads YSYEKL. The length of the CDR3 is 14 residues. V lost 0 bases and J 8 bases, leaving 13 bases between the germline ends. As DNA, the CDR3 is TGCGCCAGCAGCCAAGACTGGGTGACGAACGGCTACACCTTC. Its translation is CASSQDWVTNGYTF.

The V and J genes are TRBV3-1 (or the pseudogene TRBV3-2) and TRBJ1-5; TRBD1 matches 7 bases. J gave up 0 bases and V 4 bases, and 3 bases lay outside the gene matches. Germline V gene sequence: CDR1 LGHDT, CDR2 YNNKEL (reference sequence). The CDR3 is 15 amino acids. CDR3: CASSLTGSSNQPQHF. Here the CDR3 DNA reads TGTGCCAGCAGCCTGACAGGGAGTAGCAATCAGCCCCAGCATTTT.

The chain couples TRBV27 to TRBJ1-4, with D perhaps TRBD1 (5 bases). The CDR3 spans 14 residues. From germline, CDR1 is MNHEY and CDR2 SMNVEV (reference sequence). The V end was cut by 3 bases, the J end by 6 bases, with 11 bases between. CDR3 sequence: CASSFKGGDEKLFF. CDR3 coding DNA: TGTGCCAGCAGTTTTAAGGGAGGGGATGAAAAACTGTTTTTT.

V gene TRBV12-5 combines with J gene TRBJ1-6; no reliable D call. Per the germline V gene, CDR1 is LGHNT and CDR2 is FRNRAP. This CDR3 comprises 11 residues. V was trimmed by 3 bases and J by 6 bases, leaving 0 bases between them. CDR3 sequence: CASGFNSPLHF. CDR3 nucleotides: TGTGCTAGTGGTTTTAATTCACCCCTCCACTTT.

The chain is built from TRBV7-6 and TRBJ2-7; tentative D call: TRBD1 (6 bases). Trimming stripped 1 base from V and 5 bases from J, with 21 bases between. The CDR3 consists of 17 residues. The V gene's germline CDR1 is SGHVS and CDR2 FNYEAQ. For the CDR3, the DNA is TGTGCCAGCAGCTTAGTGTTCAGGACGCCCGGACAGCACGAGCAGTACTTC. Translation: CASSLVFRTPGQHEQYF.

This sequence joins TRBV10-3 and TRBJ1-2, with a tentative D call TRBD1 (6 bases). The CDR3 totals 16 residues. V lost 7 bases and J lost 2, with 20 bases in between. Germline lookup yields CDR1 ENHRY and CDR2 SYGVKD. The CDR3, as DNA: TGTGCCATCAATAAAGGGCTTGGACAGAAGAACTATGGCTACACCTTC. This sequence encodes CAINKGLGQKNYGYTF.

V usage is TRBV7-9 and J usage is TRBJ2-2; D tentatively fits TRBD1 or TRBD2 (6 bases each). V lost 2 bases, J lost 4 bases, and 14 bases lay in between. Germline CDR1 SEHNR, CDR2 FQNEAQ (reference sequence). This CDR3 comprises 16 residues. The CDR3 bases are TGTGCCAGCAGCTTAAAGGCAGGGGAGGTCACCGGGGAGCTGTTTTTT. Translating it yields CASSLKAGEVTGELFF.

The chain combines TRBV19 with TRBJ1-2; 10 bases line up with TRBD1. Per the germline V gene, CDR1 is LNHDA and CDR2 is SQIVND (reference sequence). The CDR3 has 14 residues. V trimming: 8 bases; J trimming: 4 bases; junction bases outside the gene matches: 7. CDR3 in DNA: TGTGCCAGTGGACCGGGACAGGGGCCCTATGGCTACACCTTC. It is translated as CASGPGQGPYGYTF. Based on the CDR3 plus reference TRBV19 and TRBJ1-2, the full variable domain is DGGITQSPKYLFRKEGQNVTLSCEQNLNHDAMYWYRQDPGQGLRLIYYSQIVNDFQKGDIAEGYSVSREKKESFPLTVTSAQKNPTAFYLCASGPGQGPYGYTFGSGTRLTVV.

V and J are TRBV4-2 and TRBJ1-1; possibly TRBD1 for D (5 bases). Germline assignment: CDR1 LGHNA and CDR2 YNFKEQ. The CDR3 is 15 residues long. V was pared by 0 bases and J by 5 bases, with 13 bases between. This chain's CDR3 is CASSQETRAGTEAFF. As DNA, the CDR3 is TGTGCCAGCAGCCAAGAGACCAGGGCTGGTACTGAAGCTTTCTTT.